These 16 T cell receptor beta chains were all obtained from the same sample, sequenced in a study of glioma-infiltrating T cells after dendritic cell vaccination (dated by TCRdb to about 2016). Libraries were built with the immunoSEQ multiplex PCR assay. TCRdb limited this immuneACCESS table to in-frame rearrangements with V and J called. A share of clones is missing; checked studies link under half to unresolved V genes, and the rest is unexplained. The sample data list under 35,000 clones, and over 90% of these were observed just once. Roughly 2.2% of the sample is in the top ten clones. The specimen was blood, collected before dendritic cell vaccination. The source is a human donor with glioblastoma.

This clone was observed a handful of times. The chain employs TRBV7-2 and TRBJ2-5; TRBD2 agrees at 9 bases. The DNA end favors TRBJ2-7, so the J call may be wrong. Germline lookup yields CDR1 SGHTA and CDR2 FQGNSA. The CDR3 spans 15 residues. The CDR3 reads CASSLVGGGAYEQYF. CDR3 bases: TGTGCCAGCAGCTTAGTGGGCGGGGGGGCCTACGAGCAGTACTTC.

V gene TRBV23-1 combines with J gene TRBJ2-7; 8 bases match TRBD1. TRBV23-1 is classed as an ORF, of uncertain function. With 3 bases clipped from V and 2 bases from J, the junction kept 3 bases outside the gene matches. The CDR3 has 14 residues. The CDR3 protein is CASSQSDRAYEQYF. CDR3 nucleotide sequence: TGCGCCAGCAGTCAGTCGGACAGGGCCTACGAGCAGTACTTC.

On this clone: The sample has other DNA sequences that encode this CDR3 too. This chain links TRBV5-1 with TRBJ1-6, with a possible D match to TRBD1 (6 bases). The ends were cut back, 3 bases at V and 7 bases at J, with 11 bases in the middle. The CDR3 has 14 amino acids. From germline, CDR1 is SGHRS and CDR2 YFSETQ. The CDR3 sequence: CASSYGQSNSPLHF. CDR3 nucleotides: TGCGCCAGCAGCTACGGACAGTCGAATTCACCCCTCCACTTT.

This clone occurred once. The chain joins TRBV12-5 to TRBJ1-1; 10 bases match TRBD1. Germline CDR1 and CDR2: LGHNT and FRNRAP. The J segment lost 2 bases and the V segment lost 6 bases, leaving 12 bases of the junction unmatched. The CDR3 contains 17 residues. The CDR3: CASGASGTGAPNTEAFF. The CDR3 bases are TGTGCTAGTGGGGCCTCCGGGACAGGGGCGCCCAACACTGAAGCTTTCTTT.

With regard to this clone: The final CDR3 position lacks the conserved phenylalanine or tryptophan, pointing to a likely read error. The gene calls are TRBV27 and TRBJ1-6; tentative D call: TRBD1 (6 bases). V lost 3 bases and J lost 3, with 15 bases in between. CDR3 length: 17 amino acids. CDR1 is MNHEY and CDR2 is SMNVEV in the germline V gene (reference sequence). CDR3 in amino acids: CASSFQGRGGYNSPLHL. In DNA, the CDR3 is TGTGCCAGCAGTTTCCAAGGACGAGGGGGCTATAATTCACCCCTCCACCTT.

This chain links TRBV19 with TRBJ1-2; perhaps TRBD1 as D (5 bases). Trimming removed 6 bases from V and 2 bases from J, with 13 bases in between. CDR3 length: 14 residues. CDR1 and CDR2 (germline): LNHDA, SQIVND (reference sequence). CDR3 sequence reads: CASSPMGGNYGYTF. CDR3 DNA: TGTGCCAGTAGCCCTATGGGGGGGAACTATGGCTACACCTTC.

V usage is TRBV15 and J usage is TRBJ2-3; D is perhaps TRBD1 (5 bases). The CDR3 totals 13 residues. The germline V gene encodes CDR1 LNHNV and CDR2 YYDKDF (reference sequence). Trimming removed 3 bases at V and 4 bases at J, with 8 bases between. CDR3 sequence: CATSSRVPDTQYF. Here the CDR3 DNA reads TGTGCCACCAGCAGCAGGGTCCCAGATACGCAGTATTTT. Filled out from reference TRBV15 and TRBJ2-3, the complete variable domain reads DAMVIQNPRYQVTQFGKPVTLSCSQTLNHNVMYWYQQKSSQAPKLLFHYYDKDFNNEADTPDNFQSRRPNTSFCFLDIRSPGLGDTAMYLCATSSRVPDTQYFGPGTRLTVL.

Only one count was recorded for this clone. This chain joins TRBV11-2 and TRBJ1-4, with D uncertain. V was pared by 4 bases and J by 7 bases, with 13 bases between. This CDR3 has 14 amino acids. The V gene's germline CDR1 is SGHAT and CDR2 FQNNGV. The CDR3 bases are TGTGCCAGCAGCTCCCCCGGAGAGGGTGAAAAACTGTTTTTT. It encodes CASSSPGEGEKLFF.

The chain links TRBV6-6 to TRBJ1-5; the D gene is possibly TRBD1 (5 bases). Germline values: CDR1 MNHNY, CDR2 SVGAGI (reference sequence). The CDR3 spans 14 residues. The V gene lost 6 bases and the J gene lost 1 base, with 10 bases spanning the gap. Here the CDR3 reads CASSLTVSNQPQHF. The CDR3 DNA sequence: TGTGCCAGCAGCTTGACAGTGAGCAATCAGCCCCAGCATTTT.

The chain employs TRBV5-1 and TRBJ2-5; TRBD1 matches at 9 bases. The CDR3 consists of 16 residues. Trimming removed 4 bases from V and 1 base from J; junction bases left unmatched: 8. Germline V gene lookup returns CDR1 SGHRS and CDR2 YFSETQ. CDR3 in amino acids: CASSRGTGPLQETQYF. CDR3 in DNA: TGCGCCAGCAGCAGGGGGACAGGGCCACTCCAAGAGACCCAGTACTTC. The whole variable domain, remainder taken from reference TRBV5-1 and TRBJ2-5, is KAGVTQTPRYLIKTRGQQVTLSCSPISGHRSVSWYQQTPGQGLQFLFEYFSETQRNKGNFPGRFSGRQFSNSRSEMNVSTLELGDSALYLCASSRGTGPLQETQYFGPGTRLLVL.

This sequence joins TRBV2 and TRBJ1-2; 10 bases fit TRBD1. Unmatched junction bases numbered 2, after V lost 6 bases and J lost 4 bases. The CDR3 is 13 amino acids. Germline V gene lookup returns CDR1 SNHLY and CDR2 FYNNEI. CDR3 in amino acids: CASSGQGGYGYTF. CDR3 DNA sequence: TGTGCCAGCAGCGGACAGGGGGGCTATGGCTACACCTTC.

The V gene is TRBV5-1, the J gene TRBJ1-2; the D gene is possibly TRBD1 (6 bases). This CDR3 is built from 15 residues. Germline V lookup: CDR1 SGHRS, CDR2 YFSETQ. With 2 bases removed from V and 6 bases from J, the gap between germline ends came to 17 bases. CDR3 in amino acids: CASSFTGSPENGYTF. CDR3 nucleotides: TGCGCCAGCAGCTTCACAGGGTCCCCTGAAAATGGCTACACCTTC.

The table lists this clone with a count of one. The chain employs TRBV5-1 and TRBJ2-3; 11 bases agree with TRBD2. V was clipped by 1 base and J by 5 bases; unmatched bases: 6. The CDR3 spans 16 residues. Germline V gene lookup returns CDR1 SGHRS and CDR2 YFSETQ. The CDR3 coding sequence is TGCGCCAGCAGCTTGCCTAGCGGGGGGTCGTTAGATACGCAGTATTTT. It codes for CASSLPSGGSLDTQYF.

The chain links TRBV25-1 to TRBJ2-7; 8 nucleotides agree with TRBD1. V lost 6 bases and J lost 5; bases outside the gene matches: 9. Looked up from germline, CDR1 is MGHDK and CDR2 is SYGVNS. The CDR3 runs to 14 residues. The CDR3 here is CASRRDRGFDEQYF. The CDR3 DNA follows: TGTGCCAGCAGGCGAGACAGGGGATTTGACGAGCAGTACTTC.

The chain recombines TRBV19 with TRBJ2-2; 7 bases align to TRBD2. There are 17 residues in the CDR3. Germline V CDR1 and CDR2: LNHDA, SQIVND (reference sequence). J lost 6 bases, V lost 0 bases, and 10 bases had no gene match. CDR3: CASSIDRGGGPPGELFF. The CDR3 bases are TGTGCCAGTAGTATAGATAGGGGCGGGGGTCCTCCCGGGGAGCTGTTTTTT.

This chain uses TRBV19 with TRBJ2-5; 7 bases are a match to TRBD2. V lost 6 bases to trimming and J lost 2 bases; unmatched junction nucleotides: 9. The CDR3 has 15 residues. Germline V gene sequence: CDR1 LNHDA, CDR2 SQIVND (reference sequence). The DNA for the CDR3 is TGTGCCAGTAGCATAAGGGAGGGAGCGCAAGAGACCCAGTACTTC. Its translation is CASSIREGAQETQYF.